A single sample is the source of the 14 T cell receptor beta chains below, sequenced in a study of blood T cell repertoires in COVID-19. Clones were sequenced by immunoSEQ multiplex PCR, and TCRdb holds only the in-frame ones, with some missing. The sample yields roughly 230,000 clones, less than 90% seen once. Sequencing was carried out using peripheral blood. The receptors derive from a woman aged 80 or over with COVID-19, enrolled during active disease.

The V and J genes are TRBV11-1 and TRBJ1-6; no reliable D call. Germline lookup yields CDR1 SGHAT and CDR2 FQDESV (reference sequence). The CDR3 length is 14 residues. Trimming took 5 bases from V and 7 from J, leaving 12 bases between them. For the CDR3, the DNA is TGTGCCAGCAGCCAAACTTCGGGGAATTCACCCCTCCACTTT. This gives the protein CASSQTSGNSPLHF.

The chain joins TRBV27 to TRBJ1-2; TRBD1 matches 8 bases. The ends lost 5 bases at V and 8 bases at J; junction bases unmatched: 13. Germline V gives CDR1 MNHEY, CDR2 SMNVEV (reference sequence). This CDR3 spans 15 amino acids. The CDR3 spells CASSPAGGDIGGYTF. The CDR3, as DNA: TGTGCCAGCAGTCCAGCAGGGGGCGACATTGGGGGCTACACCTTC.

This clone was counted a single time. This sequence joins TRBV7-9 and TRBJ2-3, with 13 bases fitting TRBD2. Germline-derived CDR1 and CDR2 are SEHNR and FQNEAQ (reference sequence). The V and J ends lost 0 bases and 4 bases, in that order; junction bases with no gene match: 10. CDR3 length: 19 residues. CDR3 residues: CASSLAITSGGAGADTQYF. The CDR3 coding sequence is TGTGCCAGCAGCTTAGCCATCACTAGCGGGGGGGCCGGGGCAGATACGCAGTATTTT. The variable domain in full, with the rest retrieved from reference TRBV7-9 and TRBJ2-3, is DTGVSQNPRHKITKRGQNVTFRCDPISEHNRLYWYRQTLGQGPEFLTYFQNEAQLEKSRLLSDRFSAERPKGSFSTLEIQRTEQGDSAMYLCASSLAITSGGAGADTQYFGPGTRLTVL.

The V and J genes are TRBV7-2 and TRBJ1-3, with D possibly TRBD1 on 5 matching bases. The CDR3 contains 16 residues. V was cut by 1 base and J by 0 bases, with 10 bases left in between. The germline V gene has CDR1 SGHTA and CDR2 FQGNSA. CDR3 residues: CASSLGGSSSGNTIYF. The CDR3 DNA reads as TGTGCCAGCAGCTTAGGGGGCAGTAGCTCTGGAAACACCATATATTTT.

The rearrangement uses TRBV19 and TRBJ1-1, with D tentatively TRBD1 (6 bases). The V and J ends lost 11 bases and 3 bases respectively, with 19 bases between them. Germline V CDR1 and CDR2: LNHDA, SQIVND (reference sequence). The CDR3 length is 14 residues. This CDR3 is CARYQKQGHTEAFF. CDR3 coding DNA: TGTGCCCGCTATCAGAAACAGGGACACACTGAAGCTTTCTTT.

In its sample, this clone was seen a few times. V is TRBV27 and J is TRBJ1-5; a weak D match, TRBD1 (5 bases). Germline V lookup: CDR1 MNHEY, CDR2 SMNVEV (reference sequence). Trimming pared 6 bases from V and 2 bases from J, leaving 11 bases between. This CDR3 contains 14 residues. The CDR3 DNA reads as TGTGCCAGCAGGGGGACTAGTGGCAATCAGCCCCAGCATTTT. Amino acids: CASRGTSGNQPQHF.

The rearrangement links TRBV28 to TRBJ1-2, with a tentative D call TRBD1 (5 bases). The CDR3 sequence is 13 residues long. Germline V gene sequence: CDR1 MDHEN, CDR2 SYDVKM. The V end lost 10 bases, the J end lost 4 bases, and 16 bases lay between the germline ends. The CDR3 sequence is CATDPGFSYGYTF. CDR3 DNA sequence: TGTGCCACGGACCCAGGGTTTTCCTATGGCTACACCTTC.

The CDR3 reads CASSPGSATYEQYV. The CDR3 DNA reads TGTGCCAGCTCACCTGGGAGCGCAACCTACGAGCAGTACGTC. The rearrangement uses TRBV18 and TRBJ2-7, with a possible D match to TRBD2 (5 bases). Trimming removed 3 bases at V and 2 bases at J, with 11 bases between. CDR1 KGHSH and CDR2 LQKENI come from the germline V gene. This CDR3 is 14 amino acids long.

The chain is built from TRBV5-6 and TRBJ2-1; TRBD2 matches 9 bases. Germline V gene sequence: CDR1 SGHDT, CDR2 YYEEEE. CDR3 size: 16 residues. J gave up 7 bases and V 4 bases, and 12 bases lay outside the gene matches. The CDR3 region has the DNA TGTGCCAGCAGCCCTCGGAAGGCGGGGGGGTGGAATGAGCAGTTCTTC. It translates to CASSPRKAGGWNEQFF.

The chain carries TRBV5-1 and TRBJ2-5; 10 bases agree with TRBD2. The V and J ends lost 7 bases and 4 bases, in that order; junction bases with no gene match: 13. Germline V gene sequence: CDR1 SGHRS, CDR2 YFSETQ. The CDR3 spans 16 residues. The CDR3 DNA follows: TGCGCCAGCCGGGGGCCTACGGGACTAGCGTTAGAGACCCAGTACTTC. It encodes CASRGPTGLALETQYF.

Only one count was recorded for this clone. This chain joins TRBV5-4 and TRBJ2-5; D is uncertain. Trimming took 0 bases from V and 4 from J, leaving 4 bases between them. The CDR3 runs to 12 residues. CDR1 is SGHNT and CDR2 is YYREEE in the germline V gene (reference sequence). The CDR3: CASSLGVETQYF. CDR3 DNA: TGTGCCAGCAGCTTGGGCGTAGAGACCCAGTACTTC.

The V gene is TRBV18, the J gene TRBJ1-2; maybe TRBD1 (5 bases). In germline, CDR1 is KGHSH, CDR2 LQKENI. V was clipped by 1 base and J by 2 bases, with 14 bases between them. The length of the CDR3 is 16 residues. Here the CDR3 DNA reads TGTGCCAGCTCACCACAGGGGACGGGGGAAAACTATGGCTACACCTTC. Translated: CASSPQGTGENYGYTF.

The rearrangement uses TRBV10-3 and TRBJ2-2; D possibly corresponds to TRBD1 (6 bases). The CDR3 contains 16 residues. V shed 1 base and J shed 4 bases, with 13 bases lying between them. CDR1 and CDR2 from the germline V gene are ENHRY and SYGVKD. This chain's CDR3 is CAISEFQGMGTGELFF. CDR3 DNA sequence: TGTGCCATCAGTGAGTTTCAGGGGATGGGCACCGGGGAGCTGTTTTTT.

This clone was seen a single time. The V gene is TRBV21-1, the J gene TRBJ1-3; the table's TRBD1 call for D was not verified on the DNA. TRBV21-1 is assigned pseudogene status. The CDR3 length is 15 residues. The CDR3 loop is CASSSVRISGNTIYF. The DNA of the CDR3 is TGTGCCAGCAGCTCGGTCAGGATCTCTGGAAACACCATATATTTT.